The 32 T cell receptor beta chains presented below share a single source sample, sequenced in a study of cytomegalovirus exposure and HLA in healthy donors. PCR involved 60 Vbeta and 13 Jbeta primers. The repertoire was sequenced with immunoSEQ multiplex PCR; TCRdb's copy has only in-frame clones and lacks some. The sample carries fewer than 150,000 clones, 80% recorded once. Sequenced: PBMCs. The source is a female donor in good health and CMV-seronegative.

V and J are TRBV4-2 and TRBJ2-1; possible D gene TRBD1, 5 bases. The V gene lost 3 bases and the J gene lost 6 bases, with 9 bases spanning the gap. This CDR3 contains 13 residues. Germline CDR1 is LGHNA and CDR2 is YNFKEQ. This CDR3 reads CASSQGPSNEQFF. CDR3 DNA: TGTGCCAGCAGCCAGGGGCCAAGCAATGAGCAGTTCTTC.

The V gene is TRBV6-5, the J gene TRBJ2-3, with D possibly TRBD2 on 5 matching bases. Trimming pared 0 bases from V and 5 bases from J, leaving 9 bases between. Germline assignment: CDR1 MNHEY and CDR2 SVGAGI. The CDR3 length is 14 residues. The CDR3 loop is CASSYSLGGDTQYF. The DNA for the CDR3 is TGTGCCAGCAGTTACTCGTTAGGAGGAGATACGCAGTATTTT.

The chain uses TRBV19 and TRBJ2-3; D is uncertain. Germline loops: CDR1 LNHDA, CDR2 SQIVND (reference sequence). The CDR3 is 14 amino acids. V was trimmed by 5 bases and J by 7 bases, leaving 16 bases between them. The DNA for the CDR3 is TGTGCCAGTAGTCCCCCGCCGGGTCTCAATACGCAGTATTTT. This sequence encodes CASSPPPGLNTQYF.

The rearrangement joins TRBV27 to TRBJ2-5, with TRBD1 matching over 10 bases. The CDR3 has 18 amino acids. Losses at the gene ends were 5 bases for V and 3 bases for J; bases not matched to a gene: 15. Germline-derived CDR1 and CDR2 are MNHEY and SMNVEV (reference sequence). CDR3 DNA: TGTGCCAGCAGTCCGCACATGACAGGGGGCGCGGGGGAAGAGACCCAGTACTTC. This codes for CASSPHMTGGAGEETQYF.

A few counts support this clone. The rearrangement uses TRBV6-5 and TRBJ2-1; no reliable D call. V lost 0 bases and J lost 0, with 9 bases in between. The CDR3 length is 16 residues. Germline CDR1 MNHEY, CDR2 SVGAGI. The CDR3 loop is CASSYSALSSYNEQFF. Written as DNA, the CDR3 is TGTGCCAGCAGTTACTCGGCCCTTTCCTCCTACAATGAGCAGTTCTTC.

CDR3 coding DNA: TGTGCCAGCAGCTTAGCGAGGTTCGGGAGGGCTGACCCCGGGGAGCTGTTTTTT. It specifies CASSLARFGRADPGELFF. The V and J genes are TRBV7-9 and TRBJ2-2; 8 bases map to TRBD2. J lost 6 bases, V lost 0 bases, and 12 bases had no gene match. The germline V gene has CDR1 SEHNR and CDR2 FQNEAQ (reference sequence). The CDR3 is 18 residues long.

The chain has TRBV5-4 and TRBJ2-5; D might be TRBD1 (8 bases). The V end was cut by 5 bases, the J end by 5 bases, with 19 bases between. Germline V gene data show CDR1 as SGHNT and CDR2 as YYREEE (reference sequence). The CDR3 has 15 amino acids. CDR3 amino acids: CASSSRTGRDETQYF. In DNA, the CDR3 is TGTGCCAGCAGTAGTAGGACAGGGAGGGATGAGACCCAGTACTTC.

The V gene is TRBV15, the J gene TRBJ2-7, with 7 bases aligning to TRBD1. Unmatched junction bases numbered 6, after V lost 0 bases and J lost 1 base. Germline CDR1 is LNHNV and CDR2 is YYDKDF (reference sequence). There are 16 residues in the CDR3. CDR3 in DNA: TGTGCCACCAGCAGAGATCTAGGGACAGCATCCTACGAGCAGTACTTC. Its translation: CATSRDLGTASYEQYF.

The chain couples TRBV4-2 to TRBJ2-7, with TRBD1 identical over 11 bases. J gave up 6 bases and V 1 base, and 5 bases lay outside the gene matches. CDR1 is LGHNA and CDR2 is YNFKEQ in the germline V gene. CDR3 length equals 15 residues. CDR3 in amino acids: CASSQVVGTGGEQYF. In nucleotides, the CDR3 is TGTGCCAGCAGCCAAGTGGTAGGGACAGGGGGCGAGCAGTACTTC.

V is TRBV6-5 and J is TRBJ1-4; D gene uncertain. The CDR3 spans 13 residues. The ends were cut back, 6 bases at V and 3 bases at J, with 8 bases in the middle. Germline CDR1 is MNHEY and CDR2 is SVGAGI. The CDR3 loop reads CASSGVPNEKLFF. CDR3 nucleotide sequence: TGTGCCAGCAGCGGGGTACCTAATGAAAAACTGTTTTTT.

This clone was seen more than once but under ten times. The rearrangement uses TRBV10-2 and TRBJ1-1; D is perhaps TRBD1 (5 bases). The CDR3 runs to 16 residues. V lost 0 bases, J lost 0 bases, and 11 bases lay in between. Germline assignment: CDR1 WSHSY and CDR2 SAAADI. The CDR3 DNA reads TGCGCCAGCAGTGAGTCCCACAGGCCCATGAACACTGAAGCTTTCTTT. Its translation: CASSESHRPMNTEAFF.

The table lists this clone with a count of one. V usage is TRBV4-1 and J usage is TRBJ1-1, with D possibly matching TRBD1 (6 bases). CDR3 length: 15 residues. Deletions cut 1 base from V and 5 bases from J, with 14 bases between. The germline CDR1 and CDR2 sequences are MGHRA and YSYEKL. CDR3 DNA sequence: TGCGCCAGCAGCCAAGCTCACGACAGGCGGACTGAAGCTTTCTTT. This encodes CASSQAHDRRTEAFF.

CDR3 sequence: CASSQTGWSGELFF. CDR3 bases: TGTGCCAGCAGCCAGACTGGGTGGTCCGGGGAGCTGTTTTTT. The rearrangement links TRBV9 to TRBJ2-2; D not certain. Trimming cost V 4 bases and J 6 bases, with 13 bases left between them. The CDR3 totals 14 residues. Germline CDR1 reads SGDLS; CDR2 reads YYNGEE. Full variable domain (outside the CDR3, taken from reference TRBV9 and TRBJ2-2): DSGVTQTPKHLITATGQRVTLRCSPRSGDLSVYWYQQSLDQGLQFLIQYYNGEERAKGNILERFSAQQFPDLHSELNLSSLELGDSALYFCASSQTGWSGELFFGEGSRLTVL.

The count of this clone is one. The rearrangement links TRBV29-1 to TRBJ2-1, with a tentative D call TRBD2 (5 bases). The V end was cut by 1 base, the J end by 4 bases, with 11 bases between. The CDR3 runs 14 residues. Per germline, CDR1 SQVTM and CDR2 ANQGSEA. DNA for the CDR3: TGCAGCGTTGAAGTTGAGGGAGCTTACAATGAGCAGTTCTTC. Its translation is CSVEVEGAYNEQFF.

V usage is TRBV6-6 and J usage is TRBJ2-1; 13 bases map to TRBD2. CDR3 length: 16 residues. Germline V lookup: CDR1 MNHNY, CDR2 SVGAGI (reference sequence). Unmatched junction bases numbered 6, after V lost 2 bases and J lost 8 bases. In DNA form, the CDR3 reads TGTGCCAGCAGTTACCCTGGACTAGCGGGAGCCTATGAGCAGTTCTTC. Protein product: CASSYPGLAGAYEQFF.

The chain uses TRBV2 and TRBJ2-1, with a weak D call TRBD1 (5 bases). The germline gives CDR1 SNHLY, CDR2 FYNNEI. The CDR3 sequence is 15 residues long. Trimming removed 2 bases from V and 0 bases from J, with 8 bases in between. The CDR3 loop is CASSERQSSYNEQFF. CDR3 nucleotides: TGTGCCAGCAGTGAACGACAGAGCTCCTACAATGAGCAGTTCTTC.

The rearrangement links TRBV28 to TRBJ1-1; the D is unclear. The CDR3 runs to 13 residues. V gave up 5 bases and J gave up 1 base, with 8 bases separating them. Germline CDR1 MDHEN, CDR2 SYDVKM. The CDR3 reads CASSPYKNTEAFF. CDR3 nucleotides: TGTGCCAGCAGTCCCTATAAGAACACTGAAGCTTTCTTT.

This chain connects TRBV9 to TRBJ2-5; 11 nucleotides agree with TRBD1. The germline V gene encodes CDR1 SGDLS and CDR2 YYNGEE. CDR3 length: 15 residues. Losses at the gene ends were 0 bases for V and 5 bases for J; bases not matched to a gene: 3. The CDR3 sequence is CASSVADRGLETQYF. The CDR3 DNA reads TGTGCCAGCAGCGTAGCGGACAGGGGGCTCGAGACCCAGTACTTC.

The rearrangement links TRBV18 to TRBJ2-5; 7 nucleotides align to TRBD1. The J call is doubtful: the DNA matches TRBJ2-7 better. The germline V gene encodes CDR1 KGHSH and CDR2 LQKENI. The CDR3 covers 13 residues. CDR3 DNA: TGTGCCAGCTCACCGACAGGGTCCTACGAGCAGTACTTC. Residues: CASSPTGSYEQYF.

The chain links TRBV5-1 to TRBJ1-5, with D possibly being TRBD1 (6 bases). The CDR3 spans 15 residues. The germline V gene encodes CDR1 SGHRS and CDR2 YFSETQ. V dropped 1 base and J dropped 2 bases, with 10 bases sitting between them. The CDR3 DNA reads as TGCGCCAGCAGCTTGTTGGGGGCGGGCAATCAGCCCCAGCATTTT. Protein product: CASSLLGAGNQPQHF.

A single count supports this clone. The gene calls are TRBV5-1 and TRBJ2-5; 13 nucleotides match TRBD2. Germline loops: CDR1 SGHRS, CDR2 YFSETQ. This CDR3 has 16 amino acids. Losses at the gene ends were 2 bases for V and 5 bases for J; bases not matched to a gene: 6. CDR3 DNA: TGCGCCAGCAGCTTAACTAGCGGGAGGGCCGATGAGACCCAGTACTTC. It is translated as CASSLTSGRADETQYF.

This clone is a singleton in its sample. The V gene is TRBV28, the J gene TRBJ1-5; D not resolved. CDR1 is MDHEN, CDR2 SYDVKM, per germline. V lost 7 bases and J 4 bases, leaving 8 bases between the germline ends. The CDR3 runs 12 residues. CDR3 nucleotide sequence: TGTGCCAGCAACCCTACGAATCAGCCCCAGCATTTT. Its protein product is CASNPTNQPQHF.

The V and J genes are TRBV4-2 and TRBJ1-5, with 11 bases lining up with TRBD1. Germline-derived CDR1 and CDR2 are LGHNA and YNFKEQ. The CDR3 is 17 amino acids. V shed 1 base, J shed 1 base, and the junction held 3 bases outside the gene matches. The CDR3 region is CASSQGTGGESNQPQHF. CDR3 nucleotide sequence: TGTGCCAGCAGCCAAGGGACAGGGGGCGAAAGCAATCAGCCCCAGCATTTT.

The J gene is TRBJ2-6, the V gene TRBV30, with a weak D call TRBD1 (5 bases). Germline CDR1 is GTSNPN and CDR2 is SVGIG (reference sequence). This CDR3 contains 15 residues. Trimming took 4 bases from V and 4 from J, leaving 14 bases between them. CDR3: CAWTTGRSGANVLTF. In DNA form, the CDR3 reads TGTGCCTGGACTACAGGACGTTCCGGGGCCAACGTCCTGACTTTC.

The chain recombines TRBV19 with TRBJ1-2, with 7 bases lining up with TRBD1. The CDR3 consists of 16 residues. Germline CDR1 LNHDA, CDR2 SQIVND (reference sequence). J gave up 0 bases and V 4 bases, and 8 bases lay outside the gene matches. The CDR3 DNA reads as TGTGCCAGTAGTACCCAGGGACAGCCTCCTAACTATGGCTACACCTTC. This encodes CASSTQGQPPNYGYTF.

The chain is built from TRBV7-9 and TRBJ2-1; 11 bases match TRBD2. V gave up 5 bases and J gave up 8 bases; unmatched junction bases: 11. CDR1 SEHNR and CDR2 FQNEAQ come from the germline V gene (reference sequence). This CDR3 spans 16 amino acids. CDR3 DNA: TGTGCCAGCAGCCCCGTCGTAGCGGGAGGGCCGCATGAGCAGTTCTTC. Protein product: CASSPVVAGGPHEQFF.

This clone was detected a few times. The chain joins TRBV5-6 to TRBJ2-7, with 12 nucleotides matching TRBD2. The CDR3 length is 16 residues. Trimming removed 0 bases from V and 2 bases from J; junction bases left unmatched: 3. The germline CDR1 and CDR2 sequences are SGHDT and YYEEEE. Here the CDR3 reads CASSLGLAGETYEQYF. DNA of the CDR3: TGTGCCAGCAGCTTGGGACTAGCGGGAGAAACCTACGAGCAGTACTTC.

This sequence joins TRBV30 and TRBJ2-1; 11 positions agree with TRBD2. CDR3 length: 15 amino acids. J was trimmed by 6 bases and V by 5 bases; bases with no gene match: 9. Germline V gene lookup returns CDR1 GTSNPN and CDR2 SVGIG (reference sequence). DNA for the CDR3: TGTGCCTGGCGCCACCTAGCGGGAGGCGTCAATGAGCAGTTCTTC. It is translated as CAWRHLAGGVNEQFF.

This rearrangement joins TRBV5-4 to TRBJ1-2; 11 positions agree with TRBD1. The trim removed 7 bases at V and 5 bases at J, leaving 4 bases unmatched. The CDR3 loop spans 13 amino acids. Germline V CDR1 and CDR2: SGHNT, YYREEE (reference sequence). The CDR3 nucleotides read TGTGCCAGCCGGACAGGGGGCGGATATGGCTACACCTTC. It translates to CASRTGGGYGYTF.

A remark on this clone: Other nucleotide sequences in the sample specify the same CDR3. CDR3 protein: CASSDRGTEAFF. Written as DNA, the CDR3 is TGTGCCAGCAGTGACAGAGGCACTGAAGCTTTCTTT. The chain links TRBV2 to TRBJ1-1, with D hard to call. There are 12 residues in the CDR3. The V end was cut by 3 bases, the J end by 4 bases, with 6 bases between. Germline values: CDR1 SNHLY, CDR2 FYNNEI.

This clone was recorded only once. The chain uses TRBV5-6 and TRBJ2-5; TRBD2 matches at 7 bases. With 3 bases clipped from V and 5 bases from J, the junction kept 7 bases outside the gene matches. Germline CDR1 is SGHDT and CDR2 is YYEEEE. The CDR3 is 14 residues long. In nucleotides, the CDR3 is TGTGCCAGCAGCTGGCTAGCGGTCCGGGAGACCCAGTACTTC. It yields the protein CASSWLAVRETQYF.

This rearrangement joins TRBV28 to TRBJ1-5; D unclear. The CDR3 is made up of 11 amino acids. V was shortened by 3 bases and J by 6 bases, with 3 bases between the two germline ends. The V gene's germline CDR1 is MDHEN and CDR2 SYDVKM. The DNA of the CDR3 is TGTGCCAGCAGTTTCAGTCAGCCCCAGCATTTT. This translates into CASSFSQPQHF.